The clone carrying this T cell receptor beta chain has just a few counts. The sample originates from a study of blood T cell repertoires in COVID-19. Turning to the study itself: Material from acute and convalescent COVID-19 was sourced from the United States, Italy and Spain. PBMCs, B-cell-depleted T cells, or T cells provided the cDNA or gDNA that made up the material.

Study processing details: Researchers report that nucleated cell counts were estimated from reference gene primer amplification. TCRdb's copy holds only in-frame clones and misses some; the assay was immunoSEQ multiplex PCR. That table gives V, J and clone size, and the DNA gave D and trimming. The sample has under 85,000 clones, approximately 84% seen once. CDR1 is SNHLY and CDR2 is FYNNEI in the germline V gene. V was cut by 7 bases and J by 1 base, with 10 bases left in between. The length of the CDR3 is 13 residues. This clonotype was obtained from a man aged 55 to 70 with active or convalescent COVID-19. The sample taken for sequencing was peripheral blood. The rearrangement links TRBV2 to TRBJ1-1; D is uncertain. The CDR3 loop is CASTPSENTEAFF. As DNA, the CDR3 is TGTGCCAGCACCCCGAGCGAGAACACTGAAGCTTTCTTT. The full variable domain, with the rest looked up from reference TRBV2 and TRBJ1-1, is EPEVTQTPSHQVTQMGQEVILRCVPISNHLYFYWYRQILGQKVEFLVSFYNNEISEKSEIFDDQFSVERPDGSNFTLKIRSTKLEDSAMYFCASTPSENTEAFFGQGTRLTVV.